This T cell receptor beta chain is drawn from a study of Graves' ophthalmopathy and Graves' hyperthyroidism. RNA transcripts were the template, and TCR beta CDR3 regions were amplified from them. An initial RT-PCR round employing HTBI primers preceded a second-round multiplex PCR. One entry per CDR3 protein results from TCRdb running MiXCR on the multiplex PCR reads. The sample records hundreds of thousands of distinct CDR3 sequences, about 40% being singletons. CDR1 is SNHLY, CDR2 FYNNEI, per germline. CDR3 length: 13 residues. Trimming stripped 3 bases from V and 6 bases from J, with 11 bases between.

The chain has TRBV2 and TRBJ1-2, with D uncertain. Sequencing was performed on peripheral blood. The sequence was collected from an adult man with Graves' ophthalmopathy. CDR3 DNA sequence: TGTGCCAGCAGTGAGCGAAGAGCCGATGGCTACACCTTC. Translating gives CASSERRADGYTF.